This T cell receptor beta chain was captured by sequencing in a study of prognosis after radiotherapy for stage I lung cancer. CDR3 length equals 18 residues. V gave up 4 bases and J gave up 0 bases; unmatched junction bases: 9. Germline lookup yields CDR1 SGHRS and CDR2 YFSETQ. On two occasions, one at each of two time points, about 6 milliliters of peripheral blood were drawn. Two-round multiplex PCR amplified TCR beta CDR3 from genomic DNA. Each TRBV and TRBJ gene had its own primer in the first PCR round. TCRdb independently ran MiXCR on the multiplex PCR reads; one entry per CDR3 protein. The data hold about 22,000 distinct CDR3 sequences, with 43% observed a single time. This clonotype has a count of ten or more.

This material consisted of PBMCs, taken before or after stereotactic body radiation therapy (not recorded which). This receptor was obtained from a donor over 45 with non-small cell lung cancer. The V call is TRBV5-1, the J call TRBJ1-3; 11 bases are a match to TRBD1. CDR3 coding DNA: TGCGCCAGCAGCCTCCGGGACAGGGGGGCCCTCTCTGGAAACACCATATATTTT. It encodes CASSLRDRGALSGNTIYF.